This TCR beta chain was profiled in a study of T cell responses to AZD1222 COVID-19 vaccine. Points on this clone: As yet, its antigen is unknown.

Clones were sequenced by immunoSEQ multiplex PCR, and TCRdb holds only the in-frame ones, with some missing. This table holds 55,000 to 70,000 clones, roughly nine tenths found once. Study observations and caveats: Baseline seropositives among AZD1222 recipients totaled only 5 to 7. Scientists sampled the repertoires only once the peak T cell response had passed. Spike-specific TCR breadth and depth both grew after two AZD1222 doses. Reportedly, close to half of spike-specific TCRs are directed against unmutated variant regions.

The specimen comprised peripheral blood, sampled 28 days after the second AZD1222 dose. This TCR came from an adult who received the AZD1222 COVID-19 vaccine.

The DNA for the CDR3 is TGTGCCAGCTCGGGGGACAGGGGATTTGAATCTGGAAACACCATATATTTT. This codes for CASSGDRGFESGNTIYF. This chain uses TRBV5-6 with TRBJ1-3, with TRBD1 identical over 10 bases. Germline V gene sequence: CDR1 SGHDT, CDR2 YYEEEE. The V gene end was trimmed by 7 bases and the J gene end by 1 base; junction bases not matched to a gene: 11. CDR3 length equals 17 residues.